This T cell receptor beta chain was retrieved from a study of graft-versus-host responses after intestinal transplantation. As for the study in general: Every recipient had anti-thymocyte globulin induction and around 3 years of tacrolimus plus steroids.

Sequencing used immunoSEQ multiplex PCR; TCRdb keeps in-frame clones, though not all of them. This sample has about 120,000 clones, with 90% to 95% found just once. The ends were cut back, 0 bases at V and 0 bases at J, with 10 bases in the middle. This CDR3 region has 16 residues. Germline lookup yields CDR1 SGDLS and CDR2 YYNGEE. About this clone itself: Its target is unknown.

Study-wide points: Recipient-marrow GvH clones were detected, some having first appeared in ileum or blood.

The rearrangement joins TRBV9 to TRBJ2-1; D not resolved. This TCR derives from a human donor who received an intestinal transplant. Material: unstimulated CD4+ T cells sorted from spleen or lymph node cells, obtained before intestinal transplant. CDR3 in amino acids: CASSVGTPSSYNEQFF. In DNA, the CDR3 is TGTGCCAGCAGCGTAGGGACGCCCAGCTCCTACAATGAGCAGTTCTTC.